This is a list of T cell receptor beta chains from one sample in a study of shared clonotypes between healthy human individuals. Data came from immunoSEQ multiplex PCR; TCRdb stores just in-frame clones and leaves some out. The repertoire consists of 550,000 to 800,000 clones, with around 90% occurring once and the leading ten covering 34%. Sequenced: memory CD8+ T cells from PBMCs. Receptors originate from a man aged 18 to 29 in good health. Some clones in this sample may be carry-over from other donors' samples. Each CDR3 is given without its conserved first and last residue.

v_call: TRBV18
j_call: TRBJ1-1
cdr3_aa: ASSPPPTWNTEAF

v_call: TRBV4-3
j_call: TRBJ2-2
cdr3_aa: ASSQVYSATGELF

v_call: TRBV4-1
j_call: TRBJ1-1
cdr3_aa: ASSHLGGAIIRTEAF

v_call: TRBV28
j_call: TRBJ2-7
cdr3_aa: ASSFFPAYEQY

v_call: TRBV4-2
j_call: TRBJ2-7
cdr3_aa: ASSHRGGSQIDEQY

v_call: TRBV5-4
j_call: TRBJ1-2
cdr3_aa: ASSLGGDSYGYT

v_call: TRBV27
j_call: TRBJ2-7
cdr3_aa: ASTQLPGQLEQY

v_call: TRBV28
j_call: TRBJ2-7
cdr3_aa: ASSSRTGGPTYEQY

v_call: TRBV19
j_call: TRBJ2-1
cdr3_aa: ASIARLAGDNEQF

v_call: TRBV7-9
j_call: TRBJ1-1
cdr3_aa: ASSLADTLNTEAF

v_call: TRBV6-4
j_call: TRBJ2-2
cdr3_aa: ADPFRSPGVDTGELF

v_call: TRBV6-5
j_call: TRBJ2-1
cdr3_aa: ASSYVGPGEQF

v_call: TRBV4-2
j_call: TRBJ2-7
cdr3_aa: ASSQDFSRGAYEQY

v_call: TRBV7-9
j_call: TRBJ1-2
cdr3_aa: ASSLPTGYLVGYT

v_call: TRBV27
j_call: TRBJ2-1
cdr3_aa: ASSSWDADNPYEQF

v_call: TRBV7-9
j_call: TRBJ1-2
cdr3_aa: ASSLRDSFLPNYGYT

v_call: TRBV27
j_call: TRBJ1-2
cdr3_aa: ASSSGRTMAYGYT